One and the same sample provided the 26 T cell receptor beta chains below, sequenced in a study of shared clonotypes between healthy human individuals. CD8 cells regarded as naive lacked CD45RO, were positively chosen for CCR7, and omitted terminally differentiated effector memory CD45RA+ cells. The table came from immunoSEQ multiplex PCR; TCRdb's copy has only in-frame clones and leaves some out. Altogether more than 2 million clones are present, approximately 94% being singletons, with the ten largest covering 1% to 1.3%. Sequenced input: naive CD8+ T cells sorted from blood. The receptor source for this set is a man aged 18-30 years in good health.

V gene TRBV5-1 combines with J gene TRBJ2-1; TRBD2 matches at 7 bases. The length of the CDR3 is 15 residues. Germline CDR1 SGHRS, CDR2 YFSETQ. V dropped 5 bases and J dropped 4; count of bases not matched to a gene: 9. The DNA of the CDR3 is TGCGCCAGCAGGGTTGGGCTAGCGGTATACAATGAGCAGTTCTTC. It is translated as CASRVGLAVYNEQFF.

This clone was counted a single time. The chain combines TRBV6-6 with TRBJ1-5, with a tentative D call TRBD1 (5 bases). Germline CDR1 MNHNY, CDR2 SVGAGI (reference sequence). V shed 0 bases and J shed 7 bases, with 10 bases lying between them. The CDR3 covers 14 residues. The CDR3 DNA reads as TGTGCCAGCAGTTACTCAGTCAGGGACCAGCCCCAGCATTTT. This gives the protein CASSYSVRDQPQHF.

This clone was found once. This rearrangement joins TRBV6-1 to TRBJ2-7, with 11 positions matching TRBD1. Trimming took 11 bases from V and 6 from J; bases not matched to a gene: 6. The CDR3 is 12 amino acids. Germline values: CDR1 MNHNS, CDR2 SASEGT. The CDR3 nucleotides are TGTGCCGGGATGGACAGGGGGCTCGAGCAGTACTTC. Translation gives CAGMDRGLEQYF.

The rearrangement links TRBV30 to TRBJ2-3; D ambiguous. Germline CDR1 and CDR2: GTSNPN and SVGIG (reference sequence). The CDR3 extends over 14 amino acids. V lost 0 bases and J 2 bases, leaving 9 bases between the germline ends. CDR3 nucleotides: TGTGCCTGGAGTGTTAATAGTGACACAGATACGCAGTATTTT. The encoded protein is CAWSVNSDTDTQYF. Variable domain in full (rest from reference TRBV30 and TRBJ2-3): SQTIHQWPATLVQPVGSPLSLECTVEGTSNPNLYWYRQAAGRGLQLLFYSVGIGQISSEVPQNLSASRPQDRQFILSSKKLLLSDSGFYLCAWSVNSDTDTQYFGPGTRLTVL.

The chain carries TRBV7-8 and TRBJ2-5; D possibly uses TRBD1 or TRBD2 (5 bases each). V was trimmed by 5 bases and J by 1 base, leaving 14 bases between them. Germline loops: CDR1 SGHVS, CDR2 FQNEAQ. The CDR3 sequence is 15 residues long. DNA of the CDR3: TGTGCCAGCAGCACCTCCGGGACGCTCCAAGAGACCCAGTACTTC. Translated, it gives CASSTSGTLQETQYF.

The gene calls are TRBV7-9 and TRBJ2-7, with D unresolved. The germline gives CDR1 SEHNR, CDR2 FQNEAQ (reference sequence). The CDR3 contains 14 residues. Trimming shortened V by 5 bases and J by 2 bases, and 13 bases separated the two germline ends. The CDR3 bases are TGTGCCAGCAGCCCCTCCGAGCGCACCTACGAGCAGTACTTC. It translates to CASSPSERTYEQYF.

This chain joins TRBV19 and TRBJ2-2, with D possibly TRBD2 on 6 matching bases. This CDR3 contains 14 residues. The V gene lost 9 bases and the J gene lost 2 bases, with 13 bases spanning the gap. CDR1 LNHDA and CDR2 SQIVND come from the germline V gene (reference sequence). In DNA form, the CDR3 reads TGTGCCAGCGAAGGACTACCCAACACCGGGGAGCTGTTTTTT. Encoded protein: CASEGLPNTGELFF.

The chain has TRBV27 and TRBJ2-3; D is unresolved. Looked up from germline, CDR1 is MNHEY and CDR2 is SMNVEV (reference sequence). Trimming shortened V by 1 base and J by 2 bases, and 10 bases separated the two germline ends. This CDR3 is built from 15 residues. CDR3 region: CASSLYTGFTDTQYF. CDR3 sequence (DNA): TGTGCCAGCAGTTTATATACGGGTTTCACAGATACGCAGTATTTT.

This rearrangement joins TRBV9 to TRBJ1-1; 8 bases map to TRBD1. The CDR3 sequence is 13 residues long. The V gene's germline CDR1 is SGDLS and CDR2 YYNGEE. After removal of 3 bases from V and 10 bases from J, the junction contained 8 bases not matched to a gene. The CDR3 nucleotides read TGTGCCAGCAGCGCGGGCGACAGGGGTTTAGCTTTCTTT. Protein: CASSAGDRGLAFF.

This clone was found once. This sequence joins TRBV5-1 and TRBJ1-6, with D possibly matching TRBD1 (5 bases). The CDR3 length is 13 residues. Per germline, CDR1 SGHRS and CDR2 YFSETQ. The germline V and J ends were trimmed by 4 bases and 7 bases, with 9 bases remaining between them. The CDR3 coding sequence is TGCGCCAGCAGCGTAGGGGAAAATTCACCCCTCCACTTT. Translating gives CASSVGENSPLHF.

This sequence joins TRBV27 and TRBJ2-7, with TRBD1 matching 8 bases. The V segment lost 3 bases and the J segment 3 bases; nucleotides outside the gene matches: 7. The CDR3 totals 15 residues. Germline CDR1 and CDR2: MNHEY and SMNVEV (reference sequence). CDR3 sequence (DNA): TGTGCCAGCAGTTTGGGGACAGGAATTCACTACGAGCAGTACTTC. This codes for CASSLGTGIHYEQYF.

CDR3 region: CASSPHLRGPYEQYF. The CDR3 DNA reads TGTGCCAGCAGCCCTCATCTGCGGGGGCCCTACGAGCAGTACTTC. The chain links TRBV7-2 to TRBJ2-7; perhaps TRBD2 as D (7 bases). From germline, CDR1 is SGHTA and CDR2 FQGNSA. The CDR3 has 15 residues. Trimming stripped 5 bases from V and 2 bases from J, with 16 bases between.

In this sample, this clone turned up once. J is TRBJ2-7 and V is TRBV6-5; D is possibly TRBD2 (6 bases). The germline V gene has CDR1 MNHEY and CDR2 SVGAGI. V dropped 0 bases and J dropped 2 bases, with 14 bases sitting between them. This CDR3 spans 16 amino acids. CDR3 coding DNA: TGTGCCAGCAGTTACTCAGCGGGCGAAACAGCCTACGAGCAGTACTTC. Its protein product is CASSYSAGETAYEQYF.

The count of this clone is one. J is TRBJ1-1 and V is TRBV19; D ambiguous. Trimming took off 4 bases at V and 0 bases at J, with 9 bases between the two ends. This CDR3 is built from 14 residues. Germline V lookup: CDR1 LNHDA, CDR2 SQIVND (reference sequence). Here the CDR3 DNA reads TGTGCCAGTAGTAAGGCGGGCTTGAACACTGAAGCTTTCTTT. Translated, it gives CASSKAGLNTEAFF.

This chain connects TRBV5-4 to TRBJ1-4; D might be TRBD1 (6 bases). The CDR3 totals 12 residues. Per the germline V gene, CDR1 is SGHNT and CDR2 is YYREEE (reference sequence). V shed 0 bases and J shed 12 bases, with 9 bases lying between them. The CDR3 spells CASSLGQEQLFF. The CDR3 bases are TGTGCCAGCAGCTTGGGACAGGAGCAACTGTTTTTT.

The genes are TRBV9 and TRBJ2-3; D is tentatively TRBD1 or TRBD2 (5 bases each). V lost 3 bases and J lost 6, with 29 bases in between. The CDR3 extends over 19 amino acids. Germline assignment: CDR1 SGDLS and CDR2 YYNGEE. Here the CDR3 DNA reads TGTGCCAGCAGCGACCGGGACCCGAGGATGAGGCCAAACTGGGATACGCAGTATTTT. Its protein product is CASSDRDPRMRPNWDTQYF.

This chain connects TRBV4-1 to TRBJ2-7, with D maybe TRBD1 (6 bases). The germline V and J ends were trimmed by 4 bases and 0 bases, with 13 bases remaining between them. Germline V CDR1 and CDR2: MGHRA, YSYEKL. The CDR3 consists of 15 residues. The CDR3 coding sequence is TGCGCCAGCAGCCTTACAGGGATGAGCTCCTACGAGCAGTACTTC. Its protein product is CASSLTGMSSYEQYF.

This chain links TRBV7-6 with TRBJ2-1; D gene unclear. Trimming pared 8 bases from V and 2 bases from J, leaving 16 bases between. The germline gives CDR1 SGHVS, CDR2 FNYEAQ. The length of the CDR3 is 15 residues. The CDR3 coding sequence is TGTGCCAGCCAACCCGCCGACGACCCCTACAATGAGCAGTTCTTC. Translated: CASQPADDPYNEQFF.

V is TRBV27 and J is TRBJ2-1; TRBD2 matches at 7 bases. The CDR3 totals 17 residues. V was clipped by 4 bases and J by 3 bases; unmatched bases: 12. Germline V CDR1 and CDR2: MNHEY, SMNVEV (reference sequence). The CDR3, as DNA: TGTGCCAGCAGTTCCCTCTCAGGCGGGAGTCACTACAATGAGCAGTTCTTC. Protein sequence: CASSSLSGGSHYNEQFF.

V usage is TRBV11-2 and J usage is TRBJ1-1; D unclear. This CDR3 comprises 12 residues. V was trimmed by 7 bases and J by 5 bases, leaving 11 bases between them. The germline CDR1 and CDR2 sequences are SGHAT and FQNNGV. CDR3 bases: TGTGCCAGCACCATGATTGAAACTGAAGCTTTCTTT. This codes for CASTMIETEAFF. Full variable domain (rest looked up from reference TRBV11-2 and TRBJ1-1): EAGVAQSPRYKIIEKRQSVAFWCNPISGHATLYWYQQILGQGPKLLIQFQNNGVVDDSQLPKDRFSAERLKGVDSTLKIQPAKLEDSAVYLCASTMIETEAFFGQGTRLTVV.

The chain joins TRBV5-1 to TRBJ1-1; 8 bases align to TRBD1. Germline V gives CDR1 SGHRS, CDR2 YFSETQ. This CDR3 is 17 amino acids long. V lost 2 bases to trimming and J lost 4 bases; unmatched junction nucleotides: 13. Here the CDR3 reads CASSFLDRTQGGTEAFF. The CDR3 region has the DNA TGCGCCAGCAGCTTCCTGGACAGGACACAGGGGGGCACTGAAGCTTTCTTT.

The V and J genes are TRBV6-5 and TRBJ1-2; perhaps TRBD1 as D (5 bases). The CDR3 is 12 residues long. Germline lookup yields CDR1 MNHEY and CDR2 SVGAGI. Between the trimmed V and J ends, which lost 11 bases and 4 bases, there was a span of 14 bases. The CDR3 coding sequence is TGTGCCGCGACCCAGGGTGGCTATGGCTACACCTTC. Translating gives CAATQGGYGYTF.

This clone was detected once. The rearrangement joins TRBV6-6 to TRBJ2-3; TRBD1 might be the D (6 bases). The CDR3 covers 14 residues. Trimming pared 0 bases from V and 4 bases from J, leaving 8 bases between. Per germline, CDR1 MNHNY and CDR2 SVGAGI (reference sequence). CDR3 loop: CASSYSSGADTQYF. As DNA, the CDR3 is TGTGCCAGCAGTTACTCATCAGGGGCAGATACGCAGTATTTT.

The chain uses TRBV5-1 and TRBJ1-2; D not resolved. The V and J ends lost 5 bases and 0 bases respectively, with 8 bases between them. This CDR3 has 13 residues. Germline V gene sequence: CDR1 SGHRS, CDR2 YFSETQ. The CDR3 region is CASRFGTNYGYTF. DNA of the CDR3: TGCGCCAGCAGGTTCGGCACTAACTATGGCTACACCTTC.

The chain uses TRBV6-1 and TRBJ1-5; 11 bases map to TRBD1. Germline V gene sequence: CDR1 MNHNS, CDR2 SASEGT. This CDR3 spans 14 amino acids. Unmatched junction bases numbered 3, after V lost 8 bases and J lost 3 bases. CDR3 nucleotide sequence: TGTGCCAGCTCGGACAGGGGGCTCAATCAGCCCCAGCATTTT. It yields the protein CASSDRGLNQPQHF.

The gene calls are TRBV7-9 and TRBJ2-7, with D possibly TRBD2 on 5 matching bases. Trimming cost V 1 base and J 5 bases, with 9 bases left between them. Germline CDR1 SEHNR, CDR2 FQNEAQ (reference sequence). The CDR3 extends over 13 amino acids. The CDR3 loop reads CASSLDGIDEQYF. CDR3 coding DNA: TGTGCCAGCAGCTTAGACGGGATAGACGAGCAGTACTTC.